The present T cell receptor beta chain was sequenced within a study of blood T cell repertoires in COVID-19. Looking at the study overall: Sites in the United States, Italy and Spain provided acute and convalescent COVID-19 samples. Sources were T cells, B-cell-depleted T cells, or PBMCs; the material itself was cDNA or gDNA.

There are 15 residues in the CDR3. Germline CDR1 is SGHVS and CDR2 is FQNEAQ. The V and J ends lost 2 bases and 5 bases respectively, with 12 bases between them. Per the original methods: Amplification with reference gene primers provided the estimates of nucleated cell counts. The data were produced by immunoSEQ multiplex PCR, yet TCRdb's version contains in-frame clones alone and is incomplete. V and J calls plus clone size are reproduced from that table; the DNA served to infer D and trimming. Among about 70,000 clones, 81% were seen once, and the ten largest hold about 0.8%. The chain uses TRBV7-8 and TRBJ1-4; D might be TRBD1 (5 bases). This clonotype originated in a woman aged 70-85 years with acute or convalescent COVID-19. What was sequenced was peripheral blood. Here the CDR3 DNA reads TGTGCCAGCAGCTTAAATGGGGCTGGAAATGAAAAACTGTTTTTT. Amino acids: CASSLNGAGNEKLFF.